The T cell receptor beta chain described here comes from a study of blood T cell repertoires in COVID-19. The V and J ends lost 3 bases and 2 bases, in that order; junction bases with no gene match: 1. The CDR3 consists of 13 residues. Germline CDR1 reads SEHNR; CDR2 reads FQNEAQ (reference sequence). Sequenced by immunoSEQ multiplex PCR; TCRdb stores in-frame clones only, minus some. This sample yields around 38,000 clones, of which roughly 87% are seen a single time; approximately 4.5% belongs to the top ten. The origin of this receptor is a man in his 60s with COVID-19, enrolled during active disease. J is TRBJ2-7 and V is TRBV7-9; 7 bases are shared with TRBD2. The sequenced sample was peripheral blood. The CDR3 is CASSFAGAYEQYF. For the CDR3, the DNA is TGTGCCAGCAGCTTCGCGGGAGCCTACGAGCAGTACTTC.